The 5 T cell receptor beta chains reported below all come from one sample, sequenced in a study of shared clonotypes between healthy human individuals. Clones were sequenced by immunoSEQ multiplex PCR, and TCRdb holds only the in-frame ones, with some missing. The sample carries some 2.1 million clones, approximately 95% recorded once. Sequencing was carried out using naive CD4+ T cells sorted from blood. The subset here: CD45RA+ positively selected. These receptors were taken from a man in his late teens or twenties in good health.

As to this clone: A much larger clone differs from this one at a single base, so this may be a read error. The sample has other DNA sequences that encode this CDR3 too. The chain recombines TRBV28 with TRBJ1-5; TRBD1 matches 8 bases. Germline-derived CDR1 and CDR2 are MDHEN and SYDVKM. The CDR3 runs 15 residues. With V trimmed by 6 bases and J by 4 bases, 8 bases remained unmatched. The CDR3 loop reads CASRFRDRGNQPQHF. CDR3 in DNA: TGTGCCAGCAGATTCCGAGACAGGGGAAATCAGCCCCAGCATTTT.

The chain couples TRBV10-3 to TRBJ1-5, with D possibly matching TRBD1 (6 bases). The germline CDR1 and CDR2 sequences are ENHRY and SYGVKD. V was shortened by 5 bases and J by 2 bases, with 13 bases between the two germline ends. This CDR3 is 15 amino acids long. CDR3 residues: CAISNQGMGNQPQHF. The CDR3 DNA reads TGTGCCATCAGTAACCAGGGGATGGGCAATCAGCCCCAGCATTTT.

The chain employs TRBV18 and TRBJ1-4; TRBD1 matches at 7 bases. Per germline, CDR1 KGHSH and CDR2 LQKENI. After removal of 6 bases from V and 10 bases from J, the junction contained 11 bases not matched to a gene. The CDR3 contains 14 residues. The CDR3 spells CASSPGGGGTKLFF. The DNA for the CDR3 is TGTGCCAGCTCCCCAGGGGGTGGAGGCACAAAACTGTTTTTT.

The V gene is TRBV25-1, the J gene TRBJ1-2, with D perhaps TRBD1 (5 bases). Germline CDR1 is MGHDK and CDR2 is SYGVNS. Trimming left V 5 bases short and J 3 bases short, with 22 bases between. The CDR3 runs 17 residues. The CDR3 here is CASSQLTYSPRDYGYTF. Here the CDR3 DNA reads TGTGCCAGCAGTCAATTAACATATAGCCCCAGGGACTATGGCTACACCTTC.

V is TRBV10-3 and J is TRBJ1-5; a weak D match, TRBD1 (6 bases). V was trimmed by 5 bases and J by 0 bases, leaving 11 bases between them. The CDR3 loop spans 15 amino acids. Germline values: CDR1 ENHRY, CDR2 SYGVKD. In nucleotides, the CDR3 is TGTGCCATCAGTCAAGGACAGAATAGCAATCAGCCCCAGCATTTT. This translates into CAISQGQNSNQPQHF.